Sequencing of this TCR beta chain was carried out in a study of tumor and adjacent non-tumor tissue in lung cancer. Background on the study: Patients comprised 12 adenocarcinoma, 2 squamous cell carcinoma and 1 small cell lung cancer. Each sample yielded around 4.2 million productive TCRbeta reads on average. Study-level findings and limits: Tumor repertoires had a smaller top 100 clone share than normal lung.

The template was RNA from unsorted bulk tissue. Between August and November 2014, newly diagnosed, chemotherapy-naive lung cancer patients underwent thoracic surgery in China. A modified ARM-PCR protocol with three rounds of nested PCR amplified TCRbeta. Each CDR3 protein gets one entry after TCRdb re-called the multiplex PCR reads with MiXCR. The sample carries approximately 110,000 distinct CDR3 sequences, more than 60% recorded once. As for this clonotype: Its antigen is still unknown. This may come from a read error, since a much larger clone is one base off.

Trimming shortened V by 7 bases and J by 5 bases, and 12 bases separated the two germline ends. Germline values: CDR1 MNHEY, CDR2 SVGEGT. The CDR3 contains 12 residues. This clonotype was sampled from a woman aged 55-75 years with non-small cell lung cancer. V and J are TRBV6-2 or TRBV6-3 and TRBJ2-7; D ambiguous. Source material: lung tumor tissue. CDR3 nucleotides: TGTGCCAGCATGGAAGCGAAACACGAGCAGTACTTC. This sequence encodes CASMEAKHEQYF.